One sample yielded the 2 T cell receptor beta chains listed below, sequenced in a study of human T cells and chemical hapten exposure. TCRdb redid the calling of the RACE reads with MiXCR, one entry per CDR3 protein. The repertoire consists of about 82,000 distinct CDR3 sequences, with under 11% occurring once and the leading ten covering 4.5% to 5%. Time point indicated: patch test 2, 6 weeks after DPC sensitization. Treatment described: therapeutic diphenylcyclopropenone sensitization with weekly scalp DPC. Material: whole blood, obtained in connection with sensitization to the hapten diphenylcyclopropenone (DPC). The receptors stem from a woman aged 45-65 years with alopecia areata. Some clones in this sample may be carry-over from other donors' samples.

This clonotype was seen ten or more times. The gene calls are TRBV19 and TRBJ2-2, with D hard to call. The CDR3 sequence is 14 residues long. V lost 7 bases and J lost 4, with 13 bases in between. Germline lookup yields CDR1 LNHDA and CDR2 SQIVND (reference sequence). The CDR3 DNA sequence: TGTGCCAGTAAAGAGGTCAGGACCACCGGGGAGCTGTTTTTT. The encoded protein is CASKEVRTTGELFF.

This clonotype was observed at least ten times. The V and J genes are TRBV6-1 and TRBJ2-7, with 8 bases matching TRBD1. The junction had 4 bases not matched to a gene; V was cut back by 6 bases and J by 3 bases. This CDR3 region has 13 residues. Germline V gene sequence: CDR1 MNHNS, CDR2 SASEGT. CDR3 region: CASRQGGGYEQYF. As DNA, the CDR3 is TGTGCCAGCAGACAGGGGGGAGGCTACGAGCAGTACTTC.